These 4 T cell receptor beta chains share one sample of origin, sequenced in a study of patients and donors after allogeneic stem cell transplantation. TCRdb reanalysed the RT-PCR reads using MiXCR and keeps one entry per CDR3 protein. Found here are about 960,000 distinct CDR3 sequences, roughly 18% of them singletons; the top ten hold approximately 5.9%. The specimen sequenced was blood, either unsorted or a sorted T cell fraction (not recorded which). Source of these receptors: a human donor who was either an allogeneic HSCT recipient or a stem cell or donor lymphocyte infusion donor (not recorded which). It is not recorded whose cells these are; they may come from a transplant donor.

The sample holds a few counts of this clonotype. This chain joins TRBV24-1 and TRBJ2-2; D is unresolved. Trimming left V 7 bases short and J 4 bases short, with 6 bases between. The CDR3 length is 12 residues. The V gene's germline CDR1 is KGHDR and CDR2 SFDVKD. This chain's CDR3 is CATRDITGELFF. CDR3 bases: TGTGCCACCAGGGATATCACCGGGGAGCTGTTTTTT.

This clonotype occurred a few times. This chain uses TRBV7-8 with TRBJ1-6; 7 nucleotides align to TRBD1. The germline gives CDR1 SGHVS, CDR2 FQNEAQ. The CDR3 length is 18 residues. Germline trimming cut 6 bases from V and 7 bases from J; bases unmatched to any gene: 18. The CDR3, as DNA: TGTGCCAGCAGTAAGACAGGGAATCGGGCAAATCCCAATTCACCCCTCCACTTT. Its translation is CASSKTGNRANPNSPLHF.

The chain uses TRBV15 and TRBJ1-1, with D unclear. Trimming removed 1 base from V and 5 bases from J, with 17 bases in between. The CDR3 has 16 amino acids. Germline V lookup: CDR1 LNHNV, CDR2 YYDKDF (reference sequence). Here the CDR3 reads CATSRGRDIMGTEAFF. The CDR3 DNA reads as TGTGCCACCAGCAGAGGTAGGGATATTATGGGGACTGAAGCTTTCTTT.

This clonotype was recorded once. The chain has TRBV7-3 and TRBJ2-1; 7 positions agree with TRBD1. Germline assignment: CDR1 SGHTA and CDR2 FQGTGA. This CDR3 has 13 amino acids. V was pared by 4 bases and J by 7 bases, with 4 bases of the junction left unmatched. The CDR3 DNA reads TGTGCCAGCAGCTGGGGACAGAGAAATGAGCAGTTCTTC. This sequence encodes CASSWGQRNEQFF.